These 32 T cell receptor beta chains were all obtained from the same sample, sequenced in a study of T-cell memory formation after mild COVID-19. One entry per CDR3 protein, called by TCRdb with MiXCR from the 5' RACE reads. This repertoire shows just under 550,000 distinct CDR3 sequences, 20% found once; its top ten account for around 13%. Material for sequencing was PBMCs or a T cell subset sorted from them (not recorded which). Source of these receptors: an adult woman who had mild COVID-19 (a few samples of this study predate the infection). Cell type and time point are not known.

The J gene is TRBJ2-1, the V gene TRBV24-1; maybe TRBD2 (5 bases). This CDR3 contains 14 residues. The germline V gene encodes CDR1 KGHDR and CDR2 SFDVKD. V lost 2 bases to trimming and J lost 8 bases, with 12 bases between them. The DNA for the CDR3 is TGTGCCACCAGTGATTCGGATTACGGGGATGAGCAGTTCTTC. Its protein is CATSDSDYGDEQFF.

The J gene is TRBJ1-6, the V gene TRBV7-9; D call uncertain. The CDR3 totals 10 residues. V shed 10 bases and J shed 17 bases, with 15 bases lying between them. Germline values: CDR1 SEHNR, CDR2 FQNEAQ (reference sequence). For the CDR3, the DNA is TGTGCCACCTCAGAGGCTCTGTTCCACTTT. Protein sequence: CATSEALFHF.

This clonotype was recorded many times. The chain uses TRBV7-2 and TRBJ2-2; perhaps TRBD1 as D (5 bases). Germline V gene lookup returns CDR1 SGHTA and CDR2 FQGNSA. Between the trimmed V and J ends, which lost 1 base and 4 bases, there was a span of 10 bases. This CDR3 comprises 15 residues. The CDR3 loop reads CASSLDRLRTGELFF. Written as DNA, the CDR3 is TGTGCCAGCAGCTTAGACAGGTTACGCACCGGGGAGCTGTTTTTT.

The chain links TRBV18 to TRBJ1-5, with D unclear. Deletions cut 1 base from V and 7 bases from J, with 11 bases between. From germline, CDR1 is KGHSH and CDR2 LQKENI. This CDR3 contains 14 residues. The CDR3 here is CASSPQGTMQPQHF. CDR3 coding DNA: TGTGCCAGCTCACCACAGGGTACGATGCAGCCCCAGCATTTT.

The chain couples TRBV5-1 to TRBJ2-2, with 7 positions matching TRBD1. Germline CDR1 is SGHRS and CDR2 is YFSETQ. With 5 bases clipped from V and 2 bases from J, the junction kept 6 bases outside the gene matches. The CDR3 loop spans 15 amino acids. The chain's CDR3 is CASRSTGLNTGELFF. DNA for the CDR3: TGCGCCAGCAGGTCGACAGGGCTTAACACCGGGGAGCTGTTTTTT.

The chain combines TRBV28 with TRBJ2-7, with 8 bases aligning to TRBD2. This CDR3 region has 15 residues. The germline V gene has CDR1 MDHEN and CDR2 SYDVKM. Trimming took 6 bases from V and 4 from J; bases not matched to a gene: 11. As DNA, the CDR3 is TGTGCCAGCAGCCCGGACGGCGGGACTAGTTACGAGCAGTACTTC. Its translation is CASSPDGGTSYEQYF.

This clonotype was recorded at least ten times. The CDR3 loop is CASSSGLAGPEEETQYF. The CDR3 DNA is TGTGCCAGCAGCTCCGGACTAGCGGGGCCGGAGGAAGAGACCCAGTACTTC. The chain links TRBV6-5 to TRBJ2-5; 12 nucleotides match TRBD2. The CDR3 has 17 amino acids. The V gene's germline CDR1 is MNHEY and CDR2 SVGAGI. V trimming: 6 bases; J trimming: 3 bases; junction bases outside the gene matches: 11.

This clonotype was detected only a few times. V usage is TRBV20-1 and J usage is TRBJ2-1, with 8 positions matching TRBD2. Germline loops: CDR1 DFQATT, CDR2 SNEGSKA (reference sequence). The V gene end was trimmed by 5 bases and the J gene end by 0 bases; junction bases not matched to a gene: 6. This CDR3 has 15 residues. CDR3 sequence reads: CSARSGASSYNEQFF. As DNA, the CDR3 is TGCAGTGCTCGTAGCGGGGCTAGCTCCTACAATGAGCAGTTCTTC.

In its sample, this clonotype was seen a few times. The chain is built from TRBV24-1 and TRBJ2-3; D is tentatively TRBD1 or TRBD2 (6 bases each). The CDR3 totals 19 residues. Trimming shortened V by 9 bases and J by 0 bases, and 27 bases separated the two germline ends. Germline CDR1 and CDR2: KGHDR and SFDVKD. The DNA for the CDR3 is TGTGCCACCTCATCTGACCGATCTGGGGGGCGAACTAGCACAGATACGCAGTATTTT. Translating it yields CATSSDRSGGRTSTDTQYF.

This clonotype was counted between two and nine times. The rearrangement links TRBV15 to TRBJ2-2; D assignment may be TRBD1 or TRBD2 (7 bases each). Germline CDR1 and CDR2: LNHNV and YYDKDF (reference sequence). This CDR3 is 15 amino acids long. V dropped 4 bases and J dropped 5 bases, with 14 bases sitting between them. CDR3 in amino acids: CATSTRGGRTGELFF. DNA for the CDR3: TGTGCCACCAGCACCAGGGGGGGGAGGACCGGGGAGCTGTTTTTT.

The chain is built from TRBV5-6 and TRBJ1-1, with D unresolved. Trimming stripped 4 bases from V and 3 bases from J, with 10 bases between. The CDR3 has 13 residues. Germline V gives CDR1 SGHDT, CDR2 YYEEEE. CDR3 loop: CASSSGIHTEAFF. The CDR3 region has the DNA TGTGCCAGCAGCAGCGGGATTCACACTGAAGCTTTCTTT.

This clonotype came up a few times. The rearrangement links TRBV12-3 or TRBV12-4 to TRBJ2-1, with a weak D call TRBD1 (6 bases). This CDR3 is built from 18 residues. The ends were cut back, 3 bases at V and 8 bases at J, with 26 bases in the middle. In DNA form, the CDR3 reads TGTGCCAGCAGTTTCTACCCTCTAAAGGGGGTGCCTAGAGATGAGCAGTTCTTC. Translating it yields CASSFYPLKGVPRDEQFF.

This clonotype was recorded a few times. V and J are TRBV4-3 and TRBJ2-1; TRBD2 matches at 11 bases. The germline CDR1 and CDR2 sequences are LGHNA and YSLEER. The CDR3 has 17 residues. Germline trimming cut 0 bases from V and 2 bases from J; bases unmatched to any gene: 3. The CDR3 region is CASSQDLAGGTYNEQFF. Here the CDR3 DNA reads TGCGCCAGCAGCCAAGACCTAGCGGGAGGAACCTACAATGAGCAGTTCTTC.

This clonotype was detected only a few times. The gene calls are TRBV29-1 and TRBJ1-4, with 7 nucleotides matching TRBD1. Germline CDR1 SQVTM, CDR2 ANQGSEA. V was clipped by 6 bases and J by 7 bases; unmatched bases: 11. The CDR3 runs to 14 residues. The CDR3 is CSVVQGSGGEKLFF. The DNA of the CDR3 is TGCAGCGTAGTACAGGGGTCGGGAGGTGAAAAACTGTTTTTT.

The sample holds a few counts of this clonotype. The J gene is TRBJ1-6, the V gene TRBV7-6, with 8 bases lining up with TRBD1. Trimming at V came to 5 bases and at J to 3 bases, leaving 6 bases not matched to a gene. CDR3 length: 16 residues. Germline-derived CDR1 and CDR2 are SGHVS and FNYEAQ. The CDR3 DNA reads TGTGCCAGCAGCCAAGGCGGGACAGGCTATAATTCACCCCTCCACTTT. This sequence encodes CASSQGGTGYNSPLHF.

The gene calls are TRBV15 and TRBJ2-1, with D possibly matching TRBD2 (5 bases). The CDR3 is made up of 15 amino acids. V was pared by 1 base and J by 8 bases, with 15 bases between. The V gene's germline CDR1 is LNHNV and CDR2 YYDKDF (reference sequence). The CDR3 DNA sequence: TGTGCCACCAGCAGAGGGACTTTCCCTGAGGATGAGCAGTTCTTC. Translating gives CATSRGTFPEDEQFF.

This clonotype was detected a few times. The chain combines TRBV12-5 with TRBJ2-1; 7 nucleotides line up with TRBD1. Germline lookup yields CDR1 LGHNT and CDR2 FRNRAP. This CDR3 contains 14 residues. V lost 8 bases, J lost 9 bases, and 13 bases stayed unmatched. The CDR3 loop reads CASSGTDHGGEQFF. In DNA form, the CDR3 reads TGTGCTAGTTCAGGGACAGACCATGGGGGTGAGCAGTTCTTC.

This clonotype was seen only a few times. This chain joins TRBV15 and TRBJ2-7; the D gene could be TRBD1 or TRBD2 (5 bases each). Germline CDR1 and CDR2: LNHNV and YYDKDF (reference sequence). Trimming stripped 3 bases from V and 1 base from J, with 13 bases between. The CDR3 sequence is 15 residues long. In DNA form, the CDR3 reads TGTGCCACCAGCAGGGAGCGGACACCTTCCTACGAGCAGTACTTC. Translation: CATSRERTPSYEQYF.

The CDR3 region is CASSIGTGTGELFF. The CDR3 DNA reads as TGTGCCAGCAGTATCGGGACGGGCACCGGGGAGCTGTTTTTT. J is TRBJ2-2 and V is TRBV7-2, with D tentatively TRBD1 or TRBD2 (5 bases each). The germline V gene has CDR1 SGHTA and CDR2 FQGNSA. This CDR3 is built from 14 residues. With 6 bases removed from V and 4 bases from J, the gap between germline ends came to 12 bases.

The rearrangement uses TRBV7-9 and TRBJ2-3, with TRBD2 identical over 14 bases. CDR3 length: 19 residues. V lost 5 bases and J lost 2; bases outside the gene matches: 12. Germline CDR1 and CDR2: SEHNR and FQNEAQ (reference sequence). Here the CDR3 reads CASSHQTSGRAANTDTQYF. The CDR3 DNA reads TGTGCCAGCAGCCATCAGACTAGCGGGAGGGCCGCGAACACAGATACGCAGTATTTT.

The chain combines TRBV7-8 with TRBJ1-2, with 7 bases identical to TRBD1. Germline assignment: CDR1 SGHVS and CDR2 FQNEAQ. The CDR3 runs to 14 residues. J lost 5 bases, V lost 6 bases, and 9 bases had no gene match. As DNA, the CDR3 is TGTGCCAGCAGTCCCGGGACAGAACTATATGGCTACACCTTC. It encodes CASSPGTELYGYTF.

J is TRBJ2-7 and V is TRBV13; 10 bases align to TRBD2. Germline-derived CDR1 and CDR2 are PRHDT and FYEKMQ (reference sequence). The CDR3 sequence is 14 residues long. Trimming cost V 5 bases and J 6 bases; bases outside gene matches: 7. The CDR3 DNA sequence: TGTGCCAGCAGCCCGCAGCGGGGGGGTGGCGAGCAGTACTTC. It specifies CASSPQRGGGEQYF.

This clonotype was detected only a few times. The rearrangement joins TRBV7-2 to TRBJ2-2; D might be TRBD1 or TRBD2, each matching 6 bases. The length of the CDR3 is 15 residues. Germline V lookup: CDR1 SGHTA, CDR2 FQGNSA. V was clipped by 1 base and J by 7 bases, with 13 bases between them. CDR3 nucleotide sequence: TGTGCCAGCAGCTTAGTTGGGGGGCAGGGCGGGGAGCTGTTTTTT. It codes for CASSLVGGQGGELFF.

V and J are TRBV14 and TRBJ2-1, with 14 nucleotides matching TRBD2. Germline-derived CDR1 and CDR2 are SGHDN and FVKESK. Germline trimming cut 2 bases from V and 4 bases from J; bases unmatched to any gene: 7. CDR3 length: 18 residues. CDR3 protein: CASSQRTSGGRAYNEQFF. The DNA of the CDR3 is TGTGCCAGCAGCCAACGGACTAGCGGGGGGCGAGCGTACAATGAGCAGTTCTTC.

V is TRBV12-3 or TRBV12-4 and J is TRBJ1-5; D call uncertain. The CDR3 is made up of 13 amino acids. Trimming left V 2 bases short and J 4 bases short, with 6 bases between. This chain's CDR3 is CASSLKWNQPQHF. CDR3 in DNA: TGTGCCAGCAGTTTAAAGTGGAATCAGCCCCAGCATTTT.

The chain carries TRBV5-1 and TRBJ1-5, with TRBD1 matching over 8 bases. The CDR3 has 17 residues. With V trimmed by 3 bases and J by 4 bases, 12 bases remained unmatched. The germline gives CDR1 SGHRS, CDR2 YFSETQ. CDR3 residues: CASSSLFVRTGNQPQHF. The CDR3 nucleotides are TGCGCCAGCAGCTCCCTATTCGTAAGGACAGGGAATCAGCCCCAGCATTTT.

This clonotype was counted a few times. This chain joins TRBV10-3 and TRBJ1-3; D is unresolved. The V end lost 0 bases, the J end lost 3 bases, and 3 bases lay between the germline ends. CDR3 size: 13 residues. Germline lookup yields CDR1 ENHRY and CDR2 SYGVKD. The CDR3 reads CAISESHGNTIYF. CDR3 bases: TGTGCCATCAGTGAGTCTCATGGAAACACCATATATTTT.

The chain uses TRBV5-6 and TRBJ2-5, with 9 nucleotides matching TRBD1. V lost 3 bases and J lost 4; bases outside the gene matches: 7. This CDR3 is built from 15 residues. Germline CDR1 SGHDT, CDR2 YYEEEE. This CDR3 reads CASSSGQGWLETQYF. For the CDR3, the DNA is TGTGCCAGCAGCTCCGGACAGGGGTGGTTAGAGACCCAGTACTTC.

The chain joins TRBV6-2 or TRBV6-3 to TRBJ2-7; either TRBD1 or TRBD2 may supply D (5 bases each). The V end lost 6 bases, the J end lost 7 bases, and 16 bases lay between the germline ends. This CDR3 has 13 residues. Germline V gene lookup returns CDR1 MNHEY and CDR2 SVGEGT. As DNA, the CDR3 is TGTGCCAGCAGCGTCCCCTGGGGCGGGGAGCAGTACTTC. Translated: CASSVPWGGEQYF.

This clonotype was observed a handful of times. The V gene is TRBV7-2, the J gene TRBJ2-1, with 16 bases identical to TRBD2. V was clipped by 5 bases and J by 0 bases; unmatched bases: 7. The CDR3 is made up of 19 amino acids. Germline lookup yields CDR1 SGHTA and CDR2 FQGNSA. CDR3 coding DNA: TGTGCCAGCAGCACCCCGGGACTAGCGGGAGGGGGCTCCTACAATGAGCAGTTCTTC. Its translation is CASSTPGLAGGGSYNEQFF.

The sample holds a few counts of this clonotype. This chain uses TRBV6-5 with TRBJ2-3; D ambiguous. Germline V gives CDR1 MNHEY, CDR2 SVGAGI. Trimming took 2 bases from V and 2 from J, leaving 8 bases between them. The length of the CDR3 is 14 residues. The chain's CDR3 is CASSYRVPTDTQYF. Here the CDR3 DNA reads TGTGCCAGCAGTTACAGGGTTCCCACAGATACGCAGTATTTT.

This clonotype occurred a few times. The rearrangement joins TRBV30 to TRBJ1-5, with D possibly being TRBD1 (6 bases). V lost 3 bases, J lost 6 bases, and 12 bases lay in between. The CDR3 has 13 amino acids. From germline, CDR1 is GTSNPN and CDR2 SVGIG (reference sequence). This CDR3 is CAWRLGGAQPQHF. Here the CDR3 DNA reads TGTGCCTGGAGATTAGGGGGTGCTCAGCCCCAGCATTTT.